This T cell receptor (beta chain) was documented in a study of neurological immune-mediated disorders. This clonotype has ten or more counts. What it binds is not known. Using its own MiXCR run on the 5' RACE reads, TCRdb lists one record per CDR3 protein. Among roughly 30,000 distinct CDR3 sequences listed, about 6% were seen once. The study used blood bank volunteers in Maryland, USA, as healthy controls. Points from the study as a whole: The greatest TCR clonal expansion appeared in HTLV-1-associated myelopathy and the smallest, falling below healthy controls, in multiple sclerosis.

Looked up from germline, CDR1 is SGHRS and CDR2 is YFSETQ. V lost 4 bases, J lost 3 bases, and 11 bases stayed unmatched. This CDR3 region has 19 residues. The sequenced sample was CD4+ T cells from blood. The V call is TRBV5-1, the J call TRBJ2-1; TRBD2 aligns across 15 bases. The sequence was obtained from a woman aged 50 to 60 in good health. The CDR3 reads CASSPGLAGGIDLYNEQFF. The CDR3 DNA follows: TGCGCCAGCAGCCCGGGACTAGCGGGAGGAATCGACCTCTACAATGAGCAGTTCTTC.